A selection of T cell receptor beta chains follows, all from one sample in a study of regulatory T cells in long-lasting Graves disease. MiXCR, run by TCRdb on the multiplex PCR reads, gives a single entry per CDR3 protein. The table records about 430,000 distinct CDR3 sequences, approximately 15% of them present only once. These same data were also listed under a study on T cells in Graves' hyperthyroidism and ophthalmopathy.

Specimen: peripheral blood mononuclear cells (PBMCs), collected at new diagnosis, from a patient treated with antithyroid drugs. All receptors derive from a middle-aged woman with Graves disease. CDR3s include the opening cysteine and the closing phenylalanine or tryptophan. The D gene is left open where the match is weak. Some rows mark clone size as missing; the rest say once, few, many or name a class of expanded clone.

j_call | d_call | cdr3_length | clone_size | v_call | cdr3_nt | cdr3_aa
TRBJ2-3 | . | 13 | . | TRBV12-5 | TGTGCTAGTGGTTTGGGGAGCCCAGATACGCAGTATTTT | CASGLGSPDTQYF
TRBJ2-1 | . | 13 | many | TRBV7-2 | TGTGCCAGCAGCTTTGCCCCAAGGCGTGAGCAGTTCTTC | CASSFAPRREQFF
TRBJ2-1 | . | 15 | many | TRBV2 | TGTGCCAGCAGATTGACAGTTTTCTCCTACAATGAGCAGTTCTTC | CASRLTVFSYNEQFF
TRBJ1-1 | TRBD1 | 13 | . | TRBV2 | TGTGCCAGCATTCGACAGGGCCTCTACGAAGCTTTCTTT | CASIRQGLYEAFF
TRBJ2-1 | TRBD2 | 15 | many | TRBV28 | TGTGCCAGCAGTAGTCCGGGAGGTGGTAGGGATGAGCAGTTCTTC | CASSSPGGGRDEQFF
TRBJ2-3 | . | 16 | few | TRBV19 | TGTGCCAGTAGTCCACTCCAGAGGAAATTGACAGATACGCAGTATTTT | CASSPLQRKLTDTQYF
TRBJ2-7 | TRBD2 | 20 | few | TRBV28 | TGTGCCAGCAGTTACCCGGGACTAGCGGGAGGCCCCTCTCTACTTAGGGTGCAGTACTTC | CASSYPGLAGGPSLLRVQYF
TRBJ2-2 | TRBD2 | 15 | . | TRBV30 | TGTGCCTGGAGTTACGGGAGGGGAGGCACCGGGGAGCTGTTTTTT | CAWSYGRGGTGELFF
TRBJ2-1 | TRBD1 | 16 | many | TRBV5-4 | TGTGCCAGCAGCTTGAACAGGGGGAACTCCTACAATGAGCAGTTCTTC | CASSLNRGNSYNEQFF
TRBJ2-1 | TRBD2 | 15 | many | TRBV12-3/TRBV12-4 | TGTGCCAGCAGTTTAGGGACCGGGGGGACGGCTGAGCAGTTCTTC | CASSLGTGGTAEQFF
TRBJ2-1 | TRBD2 | 15 | . | TRBV11-2 | TGTGCCAGCAGCTTAGCCAATCTAGCGGGAGGGGAGCAGTTCTTC | CASSLANLAGGEQFF
TRBJ1-1 | . | 13 | many | TRBV19 | TGTGCCAGTAGGGGGAAAATTAACACTGAAGCTTTCTTT | CASRGKINTEAFF
TRBJ2-7 | TRBD2 | 17 | . | TRBV3-1 | TGTGCCAGCAGCCAAGCCGGGACTAGCGGGAGTTACTACGAGCAGTACTTC | CASSQAGTSGSYYEQYF
TRBJ1-1 | TRBD1 | 15 | few | TRBV2 | TGTGCCAGCAGTGTACCGGGACAGGTGAACACTGAAGCTTTCTTT | CASSVPGQVNTEAFF
TRBJ2-1 | TRBD2 | 16 | . | TRBV27 | TGTGCCAGCAGTTTATTAGGGACTAGCGGGAGTCGGAAGCAGTTCTTC | CASSLLGTSGSRKQFF
TRBJ2-1 | TRBD1 | 15 | . | TRBV24-1 | TGTGCCACTAATCAGGGACAGGGGAGCTTCGATGAGCAGTTCTTC | CATNQGQGSFDEQFF
TRBJ1-5 | . | 16 | few | TRBV15 | TGTGCCACCAGCAGTATTGGACAGCGATCCAATCAGCCCCAGCATTTT | CATSSIGQRSNQPQHF
TRBJ2-7 | TRBD2 | 15 | many | TRBV2 | TGTGCCAGCAGTGAAGCGCTAGCGGGAGTAGGTGAGCAGTACTTC | CASSEALAGVGEQYF
TRBJ2-7 | TRBD1 | 16 | many | TRBV11-3 | TGTGCCAGCACACCGAAGACCGGGACAGTTCGCTACGAGCAGTACTTC | CASTPKTGTVRYEQYF
TRBJ2-2 | . | 16 | few | TRBV7-3 | TGTGCCAGCAGCTCTAACCCGGGACTGGCTGGCGGGGAGCTGTTTTTT | CASSSNPGLAGGELFF
TRBJ1-2 | . | 12 | many | TRBV20-1 | TGCAGTGCTAGGAGGGGGTGGGATGGCTACACCTTC | CSARRGWDGYTF